This T cell receptor beta chain stems from a study of T cells in Graves' hyperthyroidism and ophthalmopathy. Study information: It was at initial diagnosis, before any treatment, that peripheral blood was collected.

Whole-study results and caveats: Ophthalmopathy cases were set apart from stable hyperthyroidism by a 13 V-J model. Most expanded thyroid clonotypes above 0.001 also appeared in blood.

This CDR3 region has 11 residues. Germline V gene sequence: CDR1 GTSNPN, CDR2 SVGIG (reference sequence). A lack of ophthalmopathy progression within 18 months defined stable Graves' hyperthyroidism. Worth noting for this clonotype: Its antigen is undetermined. Given a much more abundant clone one base away, this may be a read error.

The TCR beta CDR3 regions underwent amplification using RNA transcripts as the source. First-round RT-PCR targeting the TCR CDR3 was performed with the HTBI primer set. TCRdb processed the multiplex PCR reads anew with MiXCR; each CDR3 protein has one entry. The data contain a few hundred thousand distinct CDR3 sequences, more than 13% of them seen just once; the ten biggest clones take up less than 35%. The chain combines TRBV30 with TRBJ2-3; D gene uncertain. Input material: blood. This receptor was identified in a woman in her thirties with Graves' hyperthyroidism. CDR3 sequence reads: CAWRHTDAQYF. The CDR3 coding sequence is TGTGCCTGGAGGCACACAGATGCGCAGTATTTT. Filled out from reference TRBV30 and TRBJ2-3, the complete variable domain reads SQTIHQWPATLVQPVGSPLSLECTVEGTSNPNLYWYRQAAGRGLQLLFYSVGIGQISSEVPQNLSASRPQDRQFILSSKKLLLSDSGFYLCAWRHTDAQYFGPGTRLTVL.